The T cell receptor beta chain under discussion was sequenced for a study of T cells in women clearing cervical HPV infection. Background on the study: For cases, blood was sampled a median around 150 days after lesion detection, interquartile range about 90 to 210 days.

On this clone itself: The read ends 3 residues before the CDR3 terminus; that terminus is restored from the germline J gene.

Cervical HPV DNA detected by MY09/MY11 PCR, typed by dot-blot. The method was immunoSEQ multiplex PCR; TCRdb's version includes in-frame clones alone and lacks a portion of them. The sample table includes 20,000 to 30,000 clones. The CDR3 has 14 residues. Germline V CDR1 and CDR2: SGHRS, YFSETQ. The clonotype originates from a woman aged 18-70 years with a cervical HPV16 infection that either progressed to CIN3+ or cleared (not recorded which). The sequenced sample was blood buffy coat. This chain links TRBV5-1 with TRBJ1-3; 7 bases agree with TRBD1. The CDR3 DNA, read in part, is TGCGCCAGCAGCTTGGCCGGCCAGGGGGATACC. This encodes CASSLAGQGDT. The entire CDR3 reads CASSLAGQGDTIYF.